The sequence of this T cell receptor beta chain was determined in a study of T cell changes during pregnancy in multiple sclerosis. CDR1 and CDR2 from the germline V gene are LNHDA and SQIVND (reference sequence). Trimming removed 7 bases at V and 2 bases at J, with 17 bases between. The CDR3 covers 15 residues. The assay was immunoSEQ multiplex PCR, and TCRdb's table has in-frame clones only and misses some. The sample lists tens of thousands of clones; approximately 92% were seen once. J is TRBJ1-2 and V is TRBV19; D is unresolved. This sample comprised CD4+ T cells from peripheral blood mononuclear cells, obtained in the first trimester of pregnancy. The receptor's source is a female donor with multiple sclerosis, enrolled in a pregnancy study. The CDR3 spells CASTPGNRENYGYTF. The DNA for the CDR3 is TGTGCCAGTACCCCCGGGAATCGGGAAAACTATGGCTACACCTTC.